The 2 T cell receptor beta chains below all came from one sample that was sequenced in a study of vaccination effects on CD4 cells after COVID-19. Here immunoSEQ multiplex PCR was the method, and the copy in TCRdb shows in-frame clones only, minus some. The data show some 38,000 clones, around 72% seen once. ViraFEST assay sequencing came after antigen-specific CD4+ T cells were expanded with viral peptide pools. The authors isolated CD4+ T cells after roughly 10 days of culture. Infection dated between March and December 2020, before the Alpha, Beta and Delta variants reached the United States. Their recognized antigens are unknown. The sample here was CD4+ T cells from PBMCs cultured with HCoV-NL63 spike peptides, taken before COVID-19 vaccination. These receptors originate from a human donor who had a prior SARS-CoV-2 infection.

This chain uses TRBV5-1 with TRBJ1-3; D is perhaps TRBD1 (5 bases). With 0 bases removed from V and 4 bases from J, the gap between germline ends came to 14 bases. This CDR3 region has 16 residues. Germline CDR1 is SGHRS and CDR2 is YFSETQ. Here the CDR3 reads CASSLVFQGLGNTIYF. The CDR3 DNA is TGCGCCAGCAGCTTGGTGTTTCAGGGCCTCGGAAACACCATATATTTT.

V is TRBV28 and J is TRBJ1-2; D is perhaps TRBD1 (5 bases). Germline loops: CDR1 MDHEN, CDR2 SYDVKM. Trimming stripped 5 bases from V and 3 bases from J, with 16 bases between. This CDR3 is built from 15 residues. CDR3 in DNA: TGTGCCAGCAGTCGAAATCGTAGGGGCCACTATGGCTACACCTTC. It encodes CASSRNRRGHYGYTF.